This T cell receptor (beta chain) was recorded in a study of tumor and adjacent non-tumor tissue in lung cancer. Study details: Patients comprised about a dozen adenocarcinoma, a couple of squamous cell carcinoma and 1 small cell lung cancer. Aged 31 to 76 years, patients included about 11 men and 4 or 5 women with stage I to III disease. Study results and limitations: Tumor TCR diversity, when higher, was linked to shorter survival. TCR diversity was significantly greater in tumor than normal lung tissue.

This clonotype came up a few times. Its specificity is not known. V lost 6 bases to trimming and J lost 7 bases; unmatched junction nucleotides: 8. CDR3 size: 13 residues. Germline V CDR1 and CDR2: DFQATT, SNEGSKA (reference sequence). RNA was extracted from bulk tissue without any cell sorting. The library came from three nested PCR rounds adapted from ARM-PCR protocols. TCRdb itself ran the multiplex PCR reads through MiXCR, one entry per CDR3 protein. This sample has over 110,000 distinct CDR3 sequences, with approximately 72% found just once. The sample taken for sequencing was lung tumor tissue. The sequence derives from a man aged 55 to 70 with small cell lung cancer. V gene TRBV20-1 combines with J gene TRBJ2-3; TRBD2 agrees at 9 bases. The DNA for the CDR3 is TGCAGTGCGCCCGGGACTAGCACTAATACGCAGTATTTT. Encoded protein: CSAPGTSTNTQYF.